This entry concerns a single TCR beta chain. Antigen: not known. The entry originates in a study of cytomegalovirus exposure and HLA in healthy donors. Study-wide results and limits: Most TCR sequences were rare, but some public TCRs occurred in many donors.

It was with 60 Vbeta and 13 Jbeta primers that the PCR ran. The repertoire was sequenced with immunoSEQ multiplex PCR; TCRdb's copy has only in-frame clones and lacks some. Of roughly 200,000 clones in the sample, about 9% were seen once. Germline CDR1 reads SNHLY; CDR2 reads FYNNEI. Trimming shortened V by 4 bases and J by 7 bases, and 13 bases separated the two germline ends. The CDR3 spans 14 residues. Material: PBMCs. This TCR was recovered from a woman between 25 and 40 years old in good health and CMV-seropositive. The J gene is TRBJ1-4, the V gene TRBV2; D remains unclear. The CDR3 sequence is CASSAYQAGEKLFF. The CDR3 DNA is TGTGCCAGCAGTGCTTATCAGGCGGGTGAAAAACTGTTTTTT.